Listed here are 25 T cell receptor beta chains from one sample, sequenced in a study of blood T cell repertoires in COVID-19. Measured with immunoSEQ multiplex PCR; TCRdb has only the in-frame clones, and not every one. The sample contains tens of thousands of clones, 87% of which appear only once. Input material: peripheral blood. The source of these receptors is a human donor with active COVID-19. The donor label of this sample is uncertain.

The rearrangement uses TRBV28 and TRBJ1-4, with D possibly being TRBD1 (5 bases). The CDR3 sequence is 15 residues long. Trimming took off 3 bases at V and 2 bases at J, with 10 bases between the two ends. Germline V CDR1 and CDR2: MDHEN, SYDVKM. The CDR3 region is CASSFPQGTNEKLFF. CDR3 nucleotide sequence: TGTGCCAGCAGTTTCCCCCAGGGCACTAATGAAAAACTGTTTTTT.

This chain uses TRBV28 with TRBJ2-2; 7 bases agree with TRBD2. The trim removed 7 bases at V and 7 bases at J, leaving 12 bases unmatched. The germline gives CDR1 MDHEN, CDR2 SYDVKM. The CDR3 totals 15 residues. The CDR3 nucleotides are TGTGCCAGCACCATCTCGAGCGGGACGGGCGGGGAGCTGTTTTTT. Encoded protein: CASTISSGTGGELFF.

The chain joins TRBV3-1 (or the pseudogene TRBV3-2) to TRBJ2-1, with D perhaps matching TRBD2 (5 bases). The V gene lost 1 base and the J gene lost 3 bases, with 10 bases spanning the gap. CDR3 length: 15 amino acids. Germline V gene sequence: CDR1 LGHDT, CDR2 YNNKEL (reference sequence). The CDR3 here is CASSQAADHYNEQFF. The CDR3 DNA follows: TGTGCCAGCAGCCAAGCAGCGGATCACTACAATGAGCAGTTCTTC.

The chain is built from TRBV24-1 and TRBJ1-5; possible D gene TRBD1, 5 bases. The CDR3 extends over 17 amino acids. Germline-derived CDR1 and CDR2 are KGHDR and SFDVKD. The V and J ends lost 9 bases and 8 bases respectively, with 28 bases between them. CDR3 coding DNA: TGTGCCACCTCCTTTTTTACAGGAGACAGTTCAATCAAGCCCCAGCATTTT. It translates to CATSFFTGDSSIKPQHF.

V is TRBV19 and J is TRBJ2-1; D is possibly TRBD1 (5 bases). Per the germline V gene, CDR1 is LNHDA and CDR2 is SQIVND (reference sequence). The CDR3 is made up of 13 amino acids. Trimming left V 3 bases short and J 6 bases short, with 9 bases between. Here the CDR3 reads CASSIRTGNEQFF. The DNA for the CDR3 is TGTGCCAGTAGTATCAGAACAGGCAATGAGCAGTTCTTC.

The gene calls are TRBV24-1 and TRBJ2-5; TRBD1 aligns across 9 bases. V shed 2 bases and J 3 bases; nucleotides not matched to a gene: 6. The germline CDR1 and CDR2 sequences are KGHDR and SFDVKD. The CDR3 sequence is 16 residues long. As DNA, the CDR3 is TGTGCCACCAGTGATTCACCTCGGACAGGGGAAGAGACCCAGTACTTC. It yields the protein CATSDSPRTGEETQYF.

The CDR3 DNA follows: TGCGCCAGCAGTGAAATCGAGGGCGTGGCCAAAAACATTCAGTACTTC. It codes for CASSEIEGVAKNIQYF. The chain links TRBV10-1 to TRBJ2-4, with a possible D match to TRBD2 (5 bases). The germline CDR1 and CDR2 sequences are WNHNN and SYGVQD (reference sequence). The CDR3 has 16 amino acids. Deletions cut 3 bases from V and 1 base from J, with 13 bases between.

DNA for the CDR3: TGTGCCAGCAGCCCCAGGGGTCTGGACAAAAACATTCAGTACTTC. Translating it yields CASSPRGLDKNIQYF. This chain joins TRBV2 and TRBJ2-4; a weak D match, TRBD1 (6 bases). This CDR3 spans 15 amino acids. Germline CDR1 SNHLY, CDR2 FYNNEI. V shed 6 bases and J shed 3 bases, with 15 bases lying between them.

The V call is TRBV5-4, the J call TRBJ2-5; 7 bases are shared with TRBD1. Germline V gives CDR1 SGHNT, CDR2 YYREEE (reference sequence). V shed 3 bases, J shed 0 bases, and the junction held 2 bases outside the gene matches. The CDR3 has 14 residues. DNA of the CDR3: TGTGCCAGCAGCTGGGACAGCTACCAAGAGACCCAGTACTTC. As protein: CASSWDSYQETQYF.

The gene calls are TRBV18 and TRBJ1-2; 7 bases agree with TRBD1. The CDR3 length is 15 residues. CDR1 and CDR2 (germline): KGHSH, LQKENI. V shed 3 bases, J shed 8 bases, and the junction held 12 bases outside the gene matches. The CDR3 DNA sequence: TGTGCCAGCTCACCGGTCAGGGGGATCAATGACGGCTACACCTTC. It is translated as CASSPVRGINDGYTF.

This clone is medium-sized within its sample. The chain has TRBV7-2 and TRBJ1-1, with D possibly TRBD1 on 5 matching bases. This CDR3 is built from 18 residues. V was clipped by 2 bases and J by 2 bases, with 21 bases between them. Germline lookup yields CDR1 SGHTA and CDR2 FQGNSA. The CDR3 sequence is CASSLSPGDPNFNTEAFF. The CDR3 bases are TGTGCCAGCAGCTTATCACCGGGGGACCCCAATTTTAACACTGAAGCTTTCTTT.

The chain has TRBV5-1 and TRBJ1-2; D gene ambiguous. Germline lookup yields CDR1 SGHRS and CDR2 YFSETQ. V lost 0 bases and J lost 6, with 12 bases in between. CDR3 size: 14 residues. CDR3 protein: CASSLGNGGDGYTF. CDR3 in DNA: TGCGCCAGCAGCTTGGGGAACGGCGGCGATGGCTACACCTTC.

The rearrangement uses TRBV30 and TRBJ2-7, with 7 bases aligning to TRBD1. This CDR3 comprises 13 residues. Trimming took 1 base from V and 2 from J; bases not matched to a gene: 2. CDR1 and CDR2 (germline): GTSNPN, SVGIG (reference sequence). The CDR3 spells CAWSAGQTYEQYF. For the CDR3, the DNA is TGTGCCTGGAGTGCGGGACAGACCTACGAGCAGTACTTC.

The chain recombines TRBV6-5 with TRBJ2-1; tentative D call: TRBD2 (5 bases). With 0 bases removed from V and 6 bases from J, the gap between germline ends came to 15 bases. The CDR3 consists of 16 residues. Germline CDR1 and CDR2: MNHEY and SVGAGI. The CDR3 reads CASSYSRVHRGNEQFF. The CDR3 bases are TGTGCCAGCAGTTACTCGAGGGTGCACCGGGGCAATGAGCAGTTCTTC.

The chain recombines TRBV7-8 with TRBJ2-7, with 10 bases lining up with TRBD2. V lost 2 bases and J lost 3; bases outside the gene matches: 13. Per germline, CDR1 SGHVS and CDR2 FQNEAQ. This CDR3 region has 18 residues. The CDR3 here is CASSLMGYMASGGYEQYF. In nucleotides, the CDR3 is TGTGCCAGCAGCTTAATGGGATATATGGCTAGCGGGGGCTACGAGCAGTACTTC. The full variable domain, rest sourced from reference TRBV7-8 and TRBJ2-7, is GAGVSQSPRYKVAKRGQDVALRCDPISGHVSLFWYQQALGQGPEFLTYFQNEAQLDKSGLPSDRFFAERPEGSVSTLKIQRTQQEDSAVYLCASSLMGYMASGGYEQYFGPGTRLTVT.

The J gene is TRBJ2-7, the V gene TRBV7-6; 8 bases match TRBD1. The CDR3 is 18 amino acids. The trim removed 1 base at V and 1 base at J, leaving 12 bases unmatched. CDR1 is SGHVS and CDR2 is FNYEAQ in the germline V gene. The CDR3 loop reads CASSLGPPGQESSYEQYF. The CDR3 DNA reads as TGTGCCAGCAGCTTAGGGCCCCCGGGACAGGAGTCATCCTACGAGCAGTACTTC.

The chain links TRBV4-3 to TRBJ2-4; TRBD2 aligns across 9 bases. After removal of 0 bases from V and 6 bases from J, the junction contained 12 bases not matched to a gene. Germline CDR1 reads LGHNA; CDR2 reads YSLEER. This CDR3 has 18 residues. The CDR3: CASSQEIGSGSSLNIQYF. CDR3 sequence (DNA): TGCGCCAGCAGCCAAGAGATCGGTAGCGGGAGTAGTTTAAACATTCAGTACTTC.

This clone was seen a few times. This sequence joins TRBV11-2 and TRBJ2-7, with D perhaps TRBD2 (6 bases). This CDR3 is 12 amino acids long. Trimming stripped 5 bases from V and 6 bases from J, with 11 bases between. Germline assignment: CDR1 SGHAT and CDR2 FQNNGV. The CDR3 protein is CASSPGGVEQYF. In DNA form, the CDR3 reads TGTGCCAGCAGCCCCGGGGGAGTCGAGCAGTACTTC.

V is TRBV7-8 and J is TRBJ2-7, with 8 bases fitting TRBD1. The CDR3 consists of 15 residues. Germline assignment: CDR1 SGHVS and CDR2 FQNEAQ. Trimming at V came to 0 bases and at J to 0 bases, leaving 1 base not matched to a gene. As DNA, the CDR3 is TGTGCCAGCAGCTTAGCCGGGACAGGCTCCTACGAGCAGTACTTC. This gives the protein CASSLAGTGSYEQYF.

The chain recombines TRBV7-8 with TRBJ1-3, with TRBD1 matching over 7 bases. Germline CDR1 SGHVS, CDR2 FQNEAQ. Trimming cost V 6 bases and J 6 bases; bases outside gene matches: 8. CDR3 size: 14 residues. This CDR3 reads CASSPRQGPNTIYF. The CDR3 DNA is TGTGCCAGCAGTCCCAGACAGGGACCAAACACCATATATTTT.

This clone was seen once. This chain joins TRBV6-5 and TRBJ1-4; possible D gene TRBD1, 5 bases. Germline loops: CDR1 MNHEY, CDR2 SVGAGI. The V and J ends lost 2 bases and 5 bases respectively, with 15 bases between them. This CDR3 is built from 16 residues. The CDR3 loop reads CASSYRRDGLNEKLFF. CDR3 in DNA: TGTGCCAGCAGTTACAGGCGGGACGGGCTAAATGAAAAACTGTTTTTT.

The CDR3 is CASRQGVTGELFF. The CDR3 DNA sequence: TGTGCCAGCAGACAGGGAGTCACCGGGGAGCTGTTTTTT. The chain is built from TRBV19 and TRBJ2-2, with 7 bases aligning to TRBD1. The CDR3 covers 13 residues. Germline V gives CDR1 LNHDA, CDR2 SQIVND (reference sequence). The trim removed 9 bases at V and 4 bases at J, leaving 5 bases unmatched. The whole variable domain, filled in from reference TRBV19 and TRBJ2-2, reads DGGITQSPKYLFRKEGQNVTLSCEQNLNHDAMYWYRQDPGQGLRLIYYSQIVNDFQKGDIAEGYSVSREKKESFPLTVTSAQKNPTAFYLCASRQGVTGELFFGEGSRLTVL.

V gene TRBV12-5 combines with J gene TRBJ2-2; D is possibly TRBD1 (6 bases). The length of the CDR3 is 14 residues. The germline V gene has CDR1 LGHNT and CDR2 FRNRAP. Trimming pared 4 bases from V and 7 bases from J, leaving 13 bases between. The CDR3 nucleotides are TGTGCTAGTGGTTCAACAGGGTACGGCGGGGAGCTGTTTTTT. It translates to CASGSTGYGGELFF. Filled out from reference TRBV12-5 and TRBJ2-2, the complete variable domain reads DARVTQTPRHKVTEMGQEVTMRCQPILGHNTVFWYRQTMMQGLELLAYFRNRAPLDDSGMPKDRFSAEMPDATLATLKIQPSEPRDSAVYFCASGSTGYGGELFFGEGSRLTVL.

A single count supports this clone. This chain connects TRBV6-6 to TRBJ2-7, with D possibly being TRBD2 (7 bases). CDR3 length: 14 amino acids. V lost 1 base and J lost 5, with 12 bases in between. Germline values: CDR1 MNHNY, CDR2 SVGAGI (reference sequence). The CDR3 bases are TGTGCCAGCAGTTACTTTGCGGGGGCAGACGAGCAGTACTTC. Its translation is CASSYFAGADEQYF.

The CDR3 DNA reads TGTGCCAGCAGCCGGGGACTAGCGGTTTGGGAGCAGTACTTC. Residues: CASSRGLAVWEQYF. This rearrangement joins TRBV27 to TRBJ2-7, with 11 bases matching TRBD2. The CDR3 contains 14 residues. J gave up 7 bases and V 6 bases, and 8 bases lay outside the gene matches. CDR1 MNHEY and CDR2 SMNVEV come from the germline V gene (reference sequence).